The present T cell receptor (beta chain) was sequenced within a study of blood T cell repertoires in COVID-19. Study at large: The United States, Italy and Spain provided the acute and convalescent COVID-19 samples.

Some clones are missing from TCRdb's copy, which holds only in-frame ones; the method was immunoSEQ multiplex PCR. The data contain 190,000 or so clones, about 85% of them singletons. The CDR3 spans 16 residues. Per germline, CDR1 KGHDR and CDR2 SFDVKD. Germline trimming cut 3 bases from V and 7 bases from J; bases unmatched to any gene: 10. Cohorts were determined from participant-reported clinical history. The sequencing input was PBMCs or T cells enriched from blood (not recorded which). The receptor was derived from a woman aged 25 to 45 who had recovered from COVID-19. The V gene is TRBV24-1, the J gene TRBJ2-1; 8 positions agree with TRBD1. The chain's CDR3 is CATSDVTRDRPNEQFF. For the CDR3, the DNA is TGTGCCACCAGTGATGTTACCCGGGACAGGCCAAATGAGCAGTTCTTC.